This note documents a single T cell receptor (beta chain) sequence. A few counts support this clonotype. What this receptor recognizes is not known. One base away there is no much larger clone; base qualities are not given. Library preparation used RT-PCR. Sequencing was performed on an Illumina HiSeq 2500. TCRdb cleaned the public reads at Q25 with fastp, built clones with MiXCR and kept in-frame beta chains. CDR3 protein sequences are deduplicated, and each keeps its most common genes and DNA. The sample has about 830,000 distinct CDR3 sequences on record, around 20% of them singletons. The ten biggest clones cover about a tenth of the sample. The data originate from a study of response to subunit inactivated influenza vaccine (dated by TCRdb to the late 2010s). As for the study more broadly: The study used deep quantitative T cell receptor repertoire profiling to track responses to a trivalent subunit inactivated influenza vaccine.

Findings and caveats that apply to the study as a whole: It was suggested by the authors that each seasonal influenza vaccination may recruit only a limited number of new T cells.

V loses 3 bases of germline sequence and J loses 5 bases, and the interval between the two ends is 20 bases. CDR1 and CDR2 (SGDLS, YYNGEE) derive from the germline V gene. From the cysteine through the phenylalanine, the CDR3 covers 16 amino acids. The DNA shown is the 48-base CDR3, in frame from base 1. The TCR comes from a man aged 45 to 65 who received an inactivated influenza vaccine. Donor details come from another sample of the same person, matched by shared clones. Recombination connected TRBV9 to TRBJ2-5; D gene: possibly TRBD2, on 6 matching bases. The sequencing used PBMCs from blood, collected about 5 days after vaccination. The base sequence is TGTGCCAGCAGCGCGCGGGACTCACTTATGGTGGAGACCCAGTACTTC. This yields the protein CASSARDSLMVETQYF.